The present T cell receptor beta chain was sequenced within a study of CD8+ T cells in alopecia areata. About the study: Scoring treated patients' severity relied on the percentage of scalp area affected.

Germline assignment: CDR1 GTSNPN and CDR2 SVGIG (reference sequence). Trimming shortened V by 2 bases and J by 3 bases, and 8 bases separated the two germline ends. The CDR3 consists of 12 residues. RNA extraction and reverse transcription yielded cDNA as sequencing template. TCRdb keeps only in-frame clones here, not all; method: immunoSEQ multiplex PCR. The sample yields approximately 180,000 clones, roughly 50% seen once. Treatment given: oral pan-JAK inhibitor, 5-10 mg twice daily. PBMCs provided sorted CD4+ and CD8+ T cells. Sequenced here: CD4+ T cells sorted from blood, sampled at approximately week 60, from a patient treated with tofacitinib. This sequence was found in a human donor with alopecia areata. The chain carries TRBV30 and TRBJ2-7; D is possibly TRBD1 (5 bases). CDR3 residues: CAWSSGNYEQYF. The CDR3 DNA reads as TGTGCCTGGAGTTCAGGGAACTACGAGCAGTACTTC.